A selection of T cell receptor beta chains follows, all from one sample in a study of T cell responses to AZD1222 COVID-19 vaccine. Libraries were prepared by immunoSEQ multiplex PCR; TCRdb keeps only in-frame clonotypes and omits some of them. The data contain fewer than 150,000 clones, just under 95% of them singletons. The specimen was peripheral blood, collected 28 days after the second AZD1222 dose. The receptors stem from an adult who received the AZD1222 COVID-19 vaccine. Both conserved end residues are part of each CDR3. The D gene is left open where the match is weak.

d_call: TRBD1; v_call: TRBV3-1/TRBV3-2; j_call: TRBJ2-7; cdr3_aa: CASSQPGQGDEQYF; cdr3_nt: TGTGCCAGCAGCCAGCCGGGACAGGGGGACGAGCAGTACTTC
d_call: .; v_call: TRBV4-1; j_call: TRBJ2-5; cdr3_aa: CASSHGFGGVQETQYF; cdr3_nt: TGCGCCAGCAGCCATGGTTTTGGAGGGGTTCAAGAGACCCAGTACTTC
d_call: .; v_call: TRBV19; j_call: TRBJ1-2; cdr3_aa: CASSIGRRSGYTF; cdr3_nt: TGTGCCAGTAGTATAGGTAGGCGGAGTGGCTACACCTTC
d_call: .; v_call: TRBV6-1; j_call: TRBJ2-7; cdr3_aa: CASQSRNSYEQYF; cdr3_nt: TGTGCCAGCCAGTCCCGTAACTCCTACGAGCAGTACTTC
d_call: .; v_call: TRBV14; j_call: TRBJ2-3; cdr3_aa: CASSRVNSPPDTQYF; cdr3_nt: TGTGCCAGCAGCCGAGTCAACTCCCCCCCAGATACGCAGTATTTT
d_call: .; v_call: TRBV19; j_call: TRBJ2-2; cdr3_aa: CASSIDPGTSRELFF; cdr3_nt: TGTGCCAGTAGTATAGATCCCGGGACCTCCCGGGAGCTGTTTTTT
d_call: .; v_call: TRBV19; j_call: TRBJ1-1; cdr3_aa: CATLPSGGVEAEAFF; cdr3_nt: TGTGCCACTCTCCCGAGCGGGGGGGTCGAGGCTGAAGCTTTCTTT
d_call: TRBD1; v_call: TRBV29-1; j_call: TRBJ2-7; cdr3_aa: CSVEDGDRAGHEQYF; cdr3_nt: TGCAGCGTTGAAGACGGGGACAGGGCGGGCCACGAGCAGTACTTC
d_call: TRBD1; v_call: TRBV3-1/TRBV3-2; j_call: TRBJ2-5; cdr3_aa: CASSQGRTGAQETQYF; cdr3_nt: TGTGCCAGCAGCCAAGGCCGGACAGGGGCCCAAGAGACCCAGTACTTC
d_call: .; v_call: TRBV7-9; j_call: TRBJ1-1; cdr3_aa: CASSLTNTEAFF; cdr3_nt: TGTGCCAGCAGCCTAACTAACACTGAAGCTTTCTTT
d_call: TRBD1; v_call: TRBV28; j_call: TRBJ1-5; cdr3_aa: CASRTNRDRNQPQHF; cdr3_nt: TGTGCCAGCAGAACAAACCGGGACAGAAATCAGCCCCAGCATTTT
d_call: .; v_call: TRBV5-4; j_call: TRBJ1-1; cdr3_aa: CASSLGLVDTEAFF; cdr3_nt: TGTGCCAGCAGCTTGGGGTTGGTCGACACTGAAGCTTTCTTT
d_call: TRBD2; v_call: TRBV4-2; j_call: TRBJ2-6; cdr3_aa: CASSQVSGAYMTSSGANVLTF; cdr3_nt: TGTGCCAGCAGCCAAGTTAGCGGGGCCTATATGACTTCCTCTGGGGCCAACGTCCTGACTTTC
d_call: .; v_call: TRBV2; j_call: TRBJ1-2; cdr3_aa: CASSGAMLYGYTF; cdr3_nt: TGTGCCAGCAGTGGGGCGATGCTTTATGGCTACACCTTC
d_call: TRBD2; v_call: TRBV5-1; j_call: TRBJ2-7; cdr3_aa: CASSLATTSGGVDEQYF; cdr3_nt: TGCGCCAGCAGCTTGGCGACGACTAGCGGGGGGGTGGACGAGCAGTACTTC